This TCR beta chain is from a study of shared clonotypes between healthy human individuals. Overall study context: Three CD4 naive, three CD4 memory, two CD8 naive and one CD8 memory plate were used per donor.

The CDR3 has 12 residues. The junction had 7 bases not matched to a gene; V was cut back by 6 bases and J by 13 bases. Germline V gene lookup returns CDR1 SQVTM and CDR2 ANQGSEA. For each subset, genomic DNA was distributed in equal portions over several immunoSEQ plates. Profiling relied on immunoSEQ multiplex PCR, and the TCRdb table lists in-frame clones only, not all of them. The table lists 2 million to 2.5 million clones, just under 95% of them singletons. Material: naive CD4+ T cells from PBMCs. Regarding subset: CD45RA+ positively selected. This TCR came from a man younger than 35 in good health. Some clones in this sample may be carry-over from other donors' samples. The chain links TRBV29-1 to TRBJ2-6; TRBD1 aligns across 9 bases. The CDR3 coding sequence is TGCAGCGTAGGGACAGGGCCCGAAGTCCTGACTTTC. Residues: CSVGTGPEVLTF.